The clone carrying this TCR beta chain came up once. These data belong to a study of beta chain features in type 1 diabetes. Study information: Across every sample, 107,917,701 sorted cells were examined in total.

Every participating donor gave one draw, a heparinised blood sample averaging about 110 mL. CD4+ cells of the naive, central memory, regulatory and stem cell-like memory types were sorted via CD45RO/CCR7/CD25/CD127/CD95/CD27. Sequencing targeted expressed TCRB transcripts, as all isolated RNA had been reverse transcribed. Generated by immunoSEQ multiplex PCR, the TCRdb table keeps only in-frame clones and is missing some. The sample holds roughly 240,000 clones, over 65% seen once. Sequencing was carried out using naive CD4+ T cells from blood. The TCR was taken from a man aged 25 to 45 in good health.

The CDR3: CASRAPDGQLFF. The CDR3 region has the DNA TGTGCCAGCCGGGCCCCTGACGGCCAACTGTTTTTT. V is TRBV25-1 and J is TRBJ1-4; D gene unclear. Trimming pared 8 bases from V and 12 bases from J, leaving 16 bases between. The CDR3 runs to 12 residues. CDR1 and CDR2 from the germline V gene are MGHDK and SYGVNS.